This TCR beta chain derives from a study of CD8 T cells in ankylosing spondylitis. Study-wide findings and caveats: About 8 highly homologous variants made up a TCR beta motif that seemed to typify ankylosing spondylitis blood. Within matched ankylosing spondylitis synovial fluid, disease-linked clones were reportedly significantly enriched. Peripheral blood held disease-linked clones only at relatively low frequency, and these were CD8+.

Trimming pared 4 bases from V and 8 bases from J, leaving 10 bases between. Per germline, CDR1 KGHDR and CDR2 SFDVKD. This CDR3 comprises 13 residues. Quantitative 5'-RACE with molecular barcodes was used to make the TCR beta libraries. Each CDR3 protein is one row after TCRdb ran MiXCR on the 5' RACE reads. Of roughly 230,000 distinct CDR3 sequences listed, 8% to 11% were seen once; the top ten hold less than 3%. This clonotype was detected many times. Antigen: not known. The chain combines TRBV24-1 with TRBJ2-2; D gene uncertain. Sequenced material: blood, either unsorted or a sorted T cell fraction (not recorded which). The clonotype originates from a male donor with ankylosing spondylitis or in good health (not recorded which). This CDR3 reads CATSDPVGGELFF. CDR3 in DNA: TGTGCCACCAGTGACCCGGTTGGTGGGGAGCTGTTTTTT.